This TCR beta chain appears in the sequencing data of a study of cytomegalovirus exposure and HLA in healthy donors. As for the study in general: The use of the same platform for the 110 or so validation repertoires and the approximately 670 first-cohort repertoires was reported by a later analysis. The study's findings and limits: The study listed some 160 cytomegalovirus-associated TCR beta chains.

Germline V gene sequence: CDR1 LGHNA, CDR2 YNFKEQ. V dropped 1 base and J dropped 7; count of bases not matched to a gene: 4. The CDR3 contains 15 residues. Notes on this clone: Antigen: not known.

Produced via immunoSEQ multiplex PCR; TCRdb's table is partial and in-frame only. The sample contains 150,000 to 200,000 clones, 86% of which appear only once. The specimen sequenced was PBMCs. The TCR originated in a woman aged 18-35 years in good health and CMV-seronegative. The V gene is TRBV4-2, the J gene TRBJ1-4; 9 bases fit TRBD1. The CDR3 sequence is CASSQAGQGSEKLFF. CDR3 DNA sequence: TGTGCCAGCAGCCAAGCCGGACAGGGGAGTGAAAAACTGTTTTTT.